A single T cell receptor beta chain is shown here with its context. Libraries were prepared by immunoSEQ multiplex PCR; TCRdb keeps only in-frame clonotypes and omits some of them. The sample has roughly 200,000 clones; roughly 85% are singletons. With 4 bases clipped from V and 4 bases from J, the junction kept 6 bases outside the gene matches. Germline assignment: CDR1 SGHNT and CDR2 YYREEE (reference sequence). This CDR3 is 16 amino acids long. The source of the sample is a study of blood T cell repertoires in COVID-19. Study-level background: The United States, Italy and Spain supplied acute and convalescent COVID-19 samples.

The chain joins TRBV5-4 to TRBJ2-3; 13 positions match TRBD2. Specimen: peripheral blood. This TCR was recovered from a man aged 60 to 69 with acute or convalescent COVID-19. The CDR3 here is CASSPTSGRAADTQYF. CDR3 DNA: TGTGCCAGCAGCCCCACTAGCGGGAGGGCCGCAGATACGCAGTATTTT.